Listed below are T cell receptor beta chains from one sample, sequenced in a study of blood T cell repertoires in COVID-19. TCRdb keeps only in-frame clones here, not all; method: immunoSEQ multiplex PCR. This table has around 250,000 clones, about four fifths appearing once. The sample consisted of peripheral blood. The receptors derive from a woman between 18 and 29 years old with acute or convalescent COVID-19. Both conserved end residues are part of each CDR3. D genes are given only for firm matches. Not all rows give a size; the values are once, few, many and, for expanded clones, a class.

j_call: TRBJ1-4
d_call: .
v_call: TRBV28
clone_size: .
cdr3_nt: TGTGCCAGCAGTTTAACCGGGGGTCGTGGCGAAAAACTGTTTTTT
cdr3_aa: CASSLTGGRGEKLFF

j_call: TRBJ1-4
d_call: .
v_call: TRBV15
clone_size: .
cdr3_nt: TGTGCCACCAGCAGAGGGACAGACCCAACTAATGAAAAACTGTTTTTT
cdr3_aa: CATSRGTDPTNEKLFF

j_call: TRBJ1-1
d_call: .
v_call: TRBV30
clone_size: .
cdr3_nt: TGTGCCAGGGGGATTGGGAGCACTGAAGCTTTCTTT
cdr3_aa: CARGIGSTEAFF

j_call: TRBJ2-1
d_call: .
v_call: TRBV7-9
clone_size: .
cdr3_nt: TGTGCCAGCCTTGAATGGGGGGACTACAATGAGCAGTTCTTC
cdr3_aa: CASLEWGDYNEQFF

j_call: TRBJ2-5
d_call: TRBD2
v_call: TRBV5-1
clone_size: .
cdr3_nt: TGCGCCAGCAGCCCGGGACTAGCGGGCGAGACCCAGTACTTC
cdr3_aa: CASSPGLAGETQYF

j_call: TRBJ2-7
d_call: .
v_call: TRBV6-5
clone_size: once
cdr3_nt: TGTGCCAGCAAGTTTTCAGGGGCCCCATACGAGCAGTACTTC
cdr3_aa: CASKFSGAPYEQYF

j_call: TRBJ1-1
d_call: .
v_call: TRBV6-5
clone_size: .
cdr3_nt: TGTGCCAGCAAGTTAGGGGGAAACACTGAAGCTTTCTTT
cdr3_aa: CASKLGGNTEAFF

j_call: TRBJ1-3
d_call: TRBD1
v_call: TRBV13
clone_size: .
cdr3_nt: TGTGCCAGCAGCTCAGGGACAGCAACTGGAAACACCATATATTTT
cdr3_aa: CASSSGTATGNTIYF

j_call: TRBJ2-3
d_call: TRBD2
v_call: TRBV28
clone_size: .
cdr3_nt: TGTGCCAGCAGCCGACTTCCTCCCTCGGGGCTAGCGGCAAACACAGATACGCAGTATTTT
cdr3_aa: CASSRLPPSGLAANTDTQYF

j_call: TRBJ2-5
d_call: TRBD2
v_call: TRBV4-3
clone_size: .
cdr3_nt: TGCGCCAGCAGCCAAGGGGAAGCGGGATCCCAAGAGACCCAGTACTTC
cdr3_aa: CASSQGEAGSQETQYF

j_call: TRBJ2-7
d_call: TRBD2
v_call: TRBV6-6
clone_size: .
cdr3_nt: TGTGCCAGCAGGGGAGCTAGCGGGAGTTGTTTCTTC
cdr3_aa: CASRGASGSCFF

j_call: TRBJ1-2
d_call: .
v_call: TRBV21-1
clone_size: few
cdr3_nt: TGTGCCAGCAGCAAAGGGCGGACAGCCGCTAACTATGGCTACACCTTC
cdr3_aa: CASSKGRTAANYGYTF

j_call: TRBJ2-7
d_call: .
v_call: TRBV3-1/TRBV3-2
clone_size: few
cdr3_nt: TGTGCCAGCGAGAGTAGCGGACATTACGAGCAGTACTTC
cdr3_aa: CASESSGHYEQYF

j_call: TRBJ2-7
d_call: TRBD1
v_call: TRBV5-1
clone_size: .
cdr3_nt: TGCGCCAGCAGCTCGACAGGGGGCGCCTTATACGAGCAGTACTTC
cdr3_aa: CASSSTGGALYEQYF

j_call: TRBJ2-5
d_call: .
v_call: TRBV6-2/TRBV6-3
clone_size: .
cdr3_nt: TGTGCCAGCAGTTACCTGTACCAAGAGACCCAGTACTTC
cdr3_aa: CASSYLYQETQYF

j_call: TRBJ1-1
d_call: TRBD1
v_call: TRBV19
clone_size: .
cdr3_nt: TGTGCCAGTAGTCGGGCAGGGGGATCCAGAATGAACACTGAAGCTTTCTTT
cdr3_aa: CASSRAGGSRMNTEAFF

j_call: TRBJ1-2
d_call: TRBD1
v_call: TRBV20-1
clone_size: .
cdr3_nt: TGCAGTGCCACAGGGGGTTATGGCTACACCTTC
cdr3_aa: CSATGGYGYTF

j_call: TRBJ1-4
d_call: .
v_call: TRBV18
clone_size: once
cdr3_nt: TGTGCCAGCTCACGGAGACTAGATGAAAAACTGTTTTTT
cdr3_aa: CASSRRLDEKLFF

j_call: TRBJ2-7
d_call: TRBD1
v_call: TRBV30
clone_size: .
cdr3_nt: TGTGCCTGGAGTAGACAGGGAAGGGAGCAGTACTTC
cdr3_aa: CAWSRQGREQYF

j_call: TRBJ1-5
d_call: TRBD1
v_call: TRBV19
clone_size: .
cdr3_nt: TGTGCCAGTAGTATGTGGACAGGGGGCGCGCAGCCCCAGCATTTT
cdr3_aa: CASSMWTGGAQPQHF

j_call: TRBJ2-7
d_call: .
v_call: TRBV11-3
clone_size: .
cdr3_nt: TGTGCCAGCAGCTTCCCCGACACCTACGAGCAGTACTTC
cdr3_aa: CASSFPDTYEQYF

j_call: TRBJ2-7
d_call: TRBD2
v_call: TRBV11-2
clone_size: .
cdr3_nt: TGTGCCAGCAGCCGGCCTCGAGCGGGAGGGAACTCCTACGAGCAGTACTTC
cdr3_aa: CASSRPRAGGNSYEQYF

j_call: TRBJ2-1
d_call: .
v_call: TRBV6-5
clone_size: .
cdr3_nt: TGTGCCAGCAGCCGGACGGGAGCACATTATAATGAGCAGTTCTTC
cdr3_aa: CASSRTGAHYNEQFF

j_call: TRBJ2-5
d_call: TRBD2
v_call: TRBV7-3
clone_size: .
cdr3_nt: TGTGCCAGCAGCTTCGGCGGGAGGGCCTATGAGACCCAGTACTTC
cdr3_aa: CASSFGGRAYETQYF

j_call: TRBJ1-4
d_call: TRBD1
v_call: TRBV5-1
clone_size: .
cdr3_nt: TGCGCCAGCAGCCTGACAGGGATGGAGGAAAAACTGTTTTTT
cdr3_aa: CASSLTGMEEKLFF

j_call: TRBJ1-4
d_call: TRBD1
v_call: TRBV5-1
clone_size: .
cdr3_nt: TGCGCCAGCAGAGGGGGCGCGCCAGGAACTAATGAAAAACTGTTTTTT
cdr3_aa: CASRGGAPGTNEKLFF

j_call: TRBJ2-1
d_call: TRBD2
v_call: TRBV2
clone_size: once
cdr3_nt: TGTGCCAGCAGGATCGGACTAGCGGGAAGCAATGAGCAGTTCTTC
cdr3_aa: CASRIGLAGSNEQFF

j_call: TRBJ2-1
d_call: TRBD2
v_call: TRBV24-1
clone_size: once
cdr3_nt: TGTGCCACCAGTGTCACTAGCGGAGATGAGCAGTTCTTC
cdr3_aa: CATSVTSGDEQFF

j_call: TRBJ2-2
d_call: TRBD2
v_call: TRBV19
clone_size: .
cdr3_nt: TGTGCCAGTATTGGGGGGTCTAGCGGGAAGTCGGAGCTGTTTTTT
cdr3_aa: CASIGGSSGKSELFF

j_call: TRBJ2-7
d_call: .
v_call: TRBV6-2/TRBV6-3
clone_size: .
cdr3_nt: TGTGCCAGCAGCCCCCCCGCGGACGAGCAGTACTTC
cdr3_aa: CASSPPADEQYF

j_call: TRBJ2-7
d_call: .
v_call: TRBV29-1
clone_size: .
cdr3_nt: TGCAGCGTTGAAGGCAGCTCCTACGAGCAGTACTTC
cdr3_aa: CSVEGSSYEQYF

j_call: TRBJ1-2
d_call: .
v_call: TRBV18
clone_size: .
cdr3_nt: TGTGCCAGCTCACTACAGGGCAGGGACGGCTATGGCTACACCTTC
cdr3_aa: CASSLQGRDGYGYTF

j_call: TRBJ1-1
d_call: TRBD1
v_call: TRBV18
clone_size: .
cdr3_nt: TGTGCCAGCTCACCTGGGACAGGGCCAAAGAACACTGAAGCTTTCTTT
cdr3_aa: CASSPGTGPKNTEAFF

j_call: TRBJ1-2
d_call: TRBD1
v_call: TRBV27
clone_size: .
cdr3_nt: TGTGCCAGCAGTTTATATTTCTTGGGGACAGGGGGCCAAGCTAACTATGGCTACACCTTC
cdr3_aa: CASSLYFLGTGGQANYGYTF

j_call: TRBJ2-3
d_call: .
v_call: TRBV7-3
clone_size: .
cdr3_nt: TGTGCCAGCAGCTTAGCGGCTAGCGCGAGGGTAGATACGCAGTATTTT
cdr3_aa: CASSLAASARVDTQYF

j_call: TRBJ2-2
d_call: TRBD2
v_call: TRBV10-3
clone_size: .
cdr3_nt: TGTGCCATCAGTGAGTCGACGTCCGTAGCGGGAGTATCCGGGGAGCTGTTTTTT
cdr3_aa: CAISESTSVAGVSGELFF

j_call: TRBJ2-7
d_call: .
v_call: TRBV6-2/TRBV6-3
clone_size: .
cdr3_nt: TGTGCCAGCAGTTACTCGCTTGGGGGCTATGCGCAGTACTTC
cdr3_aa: CASSYSLGGYAQYF

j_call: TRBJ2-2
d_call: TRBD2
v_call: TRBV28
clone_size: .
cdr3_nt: TGTGCCAGCAGTTCCGGGACTAGTCGCACCGGGGAGCTGTTTTTT
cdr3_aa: CASSSGTSRTGELFF

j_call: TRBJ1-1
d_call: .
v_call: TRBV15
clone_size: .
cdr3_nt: TGTGCCACCAGCAGTGGGGGGGGGACTGAAGCTTTCTTT
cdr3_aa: CATSSGGGTEAFF

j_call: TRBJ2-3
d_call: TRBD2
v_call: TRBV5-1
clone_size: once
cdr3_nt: TGCGCCAGCAGCCGACTAGCGGACACAGATACGCAGTATTTT
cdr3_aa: CASSRLADTDTQYF